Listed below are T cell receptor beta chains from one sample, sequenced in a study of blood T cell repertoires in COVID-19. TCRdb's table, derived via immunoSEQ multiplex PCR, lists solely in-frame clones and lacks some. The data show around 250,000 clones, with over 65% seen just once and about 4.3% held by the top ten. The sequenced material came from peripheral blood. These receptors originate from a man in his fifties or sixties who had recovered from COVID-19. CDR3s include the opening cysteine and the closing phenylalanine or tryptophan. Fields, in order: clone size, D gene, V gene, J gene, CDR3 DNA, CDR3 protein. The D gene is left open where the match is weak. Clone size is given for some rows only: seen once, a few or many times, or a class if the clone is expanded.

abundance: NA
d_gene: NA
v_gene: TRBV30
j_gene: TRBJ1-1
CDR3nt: TGTGCCTGGAGTGATTTTTCTTCTGAAGCTTTCTTT
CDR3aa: CAWSDFSSEAFF

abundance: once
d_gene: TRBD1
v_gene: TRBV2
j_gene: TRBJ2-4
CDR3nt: TGTGCCAGCAGTGGGGACAGGGCCCAACTAGCCAAAAACATTCAGTACTTC
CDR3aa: CASSGDRAQLAKNIQYF

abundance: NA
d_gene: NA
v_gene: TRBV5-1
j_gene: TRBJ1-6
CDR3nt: TGCGCCAGCAGCTTGAGGACAGCAGGTTCACCCCTCCACTTT
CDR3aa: CASSLRTAGSPLHF

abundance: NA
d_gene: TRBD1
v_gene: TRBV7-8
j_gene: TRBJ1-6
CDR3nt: TGTGCCAGCAGCCCAGGACAGGCCCTGAATTCACCCCTCCACTTT
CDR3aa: CASSPGQALNSPLHF

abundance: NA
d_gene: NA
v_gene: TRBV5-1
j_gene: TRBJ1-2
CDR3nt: TGCGCCAGCAGCCCCTCGGGGGGGCTGACTATTGGCTACACCTTC
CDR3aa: CASSPSGGLTIGYTF

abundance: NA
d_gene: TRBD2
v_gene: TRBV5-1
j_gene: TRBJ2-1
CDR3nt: TGCGCCAGCAGCTCGGGACTAGCGGGAGGGCCCGTCGAGTTCTTC
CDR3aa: CASSSGLAGGPVEFF

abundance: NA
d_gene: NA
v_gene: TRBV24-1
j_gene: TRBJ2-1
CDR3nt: TGTGCCACCAGTGATTTAGCCCGGGAGCAGTTCTTC
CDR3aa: CATSDLAREQFF

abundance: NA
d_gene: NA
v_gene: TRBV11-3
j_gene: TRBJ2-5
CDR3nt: TGTGCCAGCAGCGGGCGAGGGGGGGACCACCAAGAGACCCAGTACTTC
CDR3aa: CASSGRGGDHQETQYF

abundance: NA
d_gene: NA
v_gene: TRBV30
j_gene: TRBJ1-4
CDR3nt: TGTGCCTGGAGCCCCCGCCTTGTCGGGGGTTCGAAGAAACTGTTTTTT
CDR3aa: CAWSPRLVGGSKKLFF

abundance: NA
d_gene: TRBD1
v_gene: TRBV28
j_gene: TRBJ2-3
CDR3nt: TGTGCCAGCAGCTCGGGGGGACAGGGGTCAGATACGCAGTATTTT
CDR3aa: CASSSGGQGSDTQYF

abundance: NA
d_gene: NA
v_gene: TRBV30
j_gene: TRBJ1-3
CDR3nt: TGTGCCAGGGAGGTGGTGCAGGGCTCCTCTGGAAACACCATATATTTT
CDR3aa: CAREVVQGSSGNTIYF

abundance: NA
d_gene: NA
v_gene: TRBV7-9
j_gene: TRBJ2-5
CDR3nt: TGTGCCAGCAGCTCCCTGGCAGAGACCCAGTACTTC
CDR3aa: CASSSLAETQYF

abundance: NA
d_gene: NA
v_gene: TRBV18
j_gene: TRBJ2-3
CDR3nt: TGTGCCAGCTCACCTACAGGGAAGTGGACAGATACGCAGTATTTT
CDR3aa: CASSPTGKWTDTQYF

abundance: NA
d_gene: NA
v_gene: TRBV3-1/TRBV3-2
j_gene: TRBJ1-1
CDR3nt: TGTGCCAGCAGCCAAGCGGCGGGGAAGTATCAAGCTTTCTTT
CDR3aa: CASSQAAGKYQAFF

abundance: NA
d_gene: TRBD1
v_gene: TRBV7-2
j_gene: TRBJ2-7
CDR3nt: TGTGCCAGCAGCTGGGACAGAGCCTACGAGCAGTACTTC
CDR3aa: CASSWDRAYEQYF

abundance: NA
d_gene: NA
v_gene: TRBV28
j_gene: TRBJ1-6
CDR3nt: TGTGCCAGCAGTCCCTCCCAGGGCCGCTCACCCCTCCACTTT
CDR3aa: CASSPSQGRSPLHF

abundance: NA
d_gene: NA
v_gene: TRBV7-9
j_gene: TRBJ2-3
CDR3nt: TGTGCCAGCAGCTTTATTACGATAGCGGATCCATCTAGCACAGATACGCAGTATTTT
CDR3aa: CASSFITIADPSSTDTQYF

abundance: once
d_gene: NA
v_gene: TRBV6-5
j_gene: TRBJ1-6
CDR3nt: TGTGCCAGCAGTCTCCGCCAGGTAGATTCACCCCTCCACTTT
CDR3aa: CASSLRQVDSPLHF

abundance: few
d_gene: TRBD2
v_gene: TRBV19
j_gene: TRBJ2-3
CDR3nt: TGTGCCAGTAGTCCCACCGGGACTAGCGGCACAGATACGCAGTATTTT
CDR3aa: CASSPTGTSGTDTQYF

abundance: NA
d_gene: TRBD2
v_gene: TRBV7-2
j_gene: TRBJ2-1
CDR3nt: TGTGCCAGCAGCTTAGCGATAGCGGGGGAGCAGTTCTTC
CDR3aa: CASSLAIAGEQFF

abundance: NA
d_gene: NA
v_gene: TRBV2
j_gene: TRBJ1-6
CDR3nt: TGTGCCAGCAGTGCCGCAGAACGCTATAATTCACCCCTCCACTTT
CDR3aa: CASSAAERYNSPLHF

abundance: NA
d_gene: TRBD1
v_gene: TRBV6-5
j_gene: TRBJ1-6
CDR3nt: TGTGCCAGCAGTCGGGACAGGAATTCACCCCTCCACTTT
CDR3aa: CASSRDRNSPLHF

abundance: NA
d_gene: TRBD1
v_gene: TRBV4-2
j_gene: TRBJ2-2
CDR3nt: TGTGCCAGCAGCCAAGGTGCCGGGACAGGGGGCATCGGGGAGCTGTTTTTT
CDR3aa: CASSQGAGTGGIGELFF

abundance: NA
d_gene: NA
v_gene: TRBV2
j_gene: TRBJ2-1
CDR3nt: TGTGCCAGCAGAGCTAACCAAAACAATGAGCAGTTCTTC
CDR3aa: CASRANQNNEQFF

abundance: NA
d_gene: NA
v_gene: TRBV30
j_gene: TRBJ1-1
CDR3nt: TGTGCCTGGAGTGTAAAGGGGTTCGGGGCTTTCTTT
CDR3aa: CAWSVKGFGAFF

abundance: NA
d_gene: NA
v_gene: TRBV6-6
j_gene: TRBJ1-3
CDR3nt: TGTGCCAGCACCTGGACAGAAACTGGAAACACCATATATTTT
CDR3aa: CASTWTETGNTIYF

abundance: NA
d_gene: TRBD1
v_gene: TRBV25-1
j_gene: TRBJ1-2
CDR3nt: TGTGCCAGCAGTGGGACAGGGAAGTCCTCACCCTATGGCTACACCTTC
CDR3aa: CASSGTGKSSPYGYTF

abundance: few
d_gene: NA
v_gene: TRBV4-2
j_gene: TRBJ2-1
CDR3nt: TGTGCCAGCAGCCGTAACCTAGCCCTCGTTGTAAATGAGCAGTTCTTC
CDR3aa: CASSRNLALVVNEQFF

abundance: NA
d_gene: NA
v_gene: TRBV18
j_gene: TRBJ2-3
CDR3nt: TGTGCCAGCTCACTTTCCCAGAGCACAGATACGCAGTATTTT
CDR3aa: CASSLSQSTDTQYF

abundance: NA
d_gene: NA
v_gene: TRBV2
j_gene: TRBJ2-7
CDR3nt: TGTGCCAGCATCGGAGAGTTCTACGAGCAGTACTTC
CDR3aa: CASIGEFYEQYF

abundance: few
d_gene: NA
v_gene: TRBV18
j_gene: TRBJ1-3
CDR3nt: TGTGCCAGCTCCCAGGGTAACTCTGGAAACACCATATATTTT
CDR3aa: CASSQGNSGNTIYF

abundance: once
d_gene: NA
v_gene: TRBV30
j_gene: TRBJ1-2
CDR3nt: TGTGCCTGGAGCACCGGAGGGGCTAACTATGGCTACACCTTC
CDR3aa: CAWSTGGANYGYTF

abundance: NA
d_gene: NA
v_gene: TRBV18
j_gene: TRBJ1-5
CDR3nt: TGTGCCAGCTCACCATATAGCCCCGCTAGCAATCAGCCCCAGCATTTT
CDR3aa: CASSPYSPASNQPQHF

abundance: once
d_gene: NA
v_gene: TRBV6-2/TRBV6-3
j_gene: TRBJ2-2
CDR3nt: TGTGCCAGCAGCTGGAGGACGGCTAACACCGGGGAGCTGTTTTTT
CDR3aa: CASSWRTANTGELFF

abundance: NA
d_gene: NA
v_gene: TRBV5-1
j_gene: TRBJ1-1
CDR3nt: TGCGCCAGCAGCTTGACCGGGGTGGGCACTGAAGCTTTCTTT
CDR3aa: CASSLTGVGTEAFF

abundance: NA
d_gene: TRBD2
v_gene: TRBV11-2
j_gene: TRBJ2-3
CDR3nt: TGTGCCAGCAGCTCGACAGTCCTAGCGGGGGTCACAGATACGCAGTATTTT
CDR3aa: CASSSTVLAGVTDTQYF

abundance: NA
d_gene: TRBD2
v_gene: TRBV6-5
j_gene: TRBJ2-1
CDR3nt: TGTGCCAGCAGGCCCACTAGCGGGATTATGGGTGAGCAGTTCTTC
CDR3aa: CASRPTSGIMGEQFF

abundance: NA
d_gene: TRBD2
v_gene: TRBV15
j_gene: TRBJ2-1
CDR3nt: TGTGCCACCAGCAGAAGAACTAGCGGGAGACATGAGCAGTTCTTC
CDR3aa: CATSRRTSGRHEQFF

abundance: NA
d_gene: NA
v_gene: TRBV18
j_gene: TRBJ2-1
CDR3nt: TGTGCCAGCTCACCACCATCTGTCGGGGGAGGTGAGCAGTTCTTC
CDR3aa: CASSPPSVGGGEQFF

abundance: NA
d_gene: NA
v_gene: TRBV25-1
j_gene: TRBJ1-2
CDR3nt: TGTGCCAGCAGTGAATGGCAGGGCTCTAACTATGGCTACACCTTC
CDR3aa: CASSEWQGSNYGYTF

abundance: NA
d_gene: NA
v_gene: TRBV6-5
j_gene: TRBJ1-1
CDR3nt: TGTGCCAGCAGTATCTTCAGGGACTTTCGCACTGAAGCTTTCTTT
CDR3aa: CASSIFRDFRTEAFF

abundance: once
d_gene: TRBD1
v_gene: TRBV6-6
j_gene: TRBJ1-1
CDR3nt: TGTGCCAGCAGTCAACAGGGGGGGACCGCTGAAGCTTTCTTT
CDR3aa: CASSQQGGTAEAFF

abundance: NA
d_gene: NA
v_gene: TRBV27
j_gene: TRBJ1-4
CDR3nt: TGTGCCAGCAGTTCCCAGATCACTAATGAAAAACTGTTTTTT
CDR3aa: CASSSQITNEKLFF

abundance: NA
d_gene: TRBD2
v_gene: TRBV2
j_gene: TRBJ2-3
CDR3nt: TGTGCCAGCACCCCTAGCGGGATTAGTTCAGATACGCAGTATTTT
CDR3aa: CASTPSGISSDTQYF

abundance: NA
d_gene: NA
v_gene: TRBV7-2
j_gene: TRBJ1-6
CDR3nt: TGTGCCAGCAGCCAGGGACTGAACTATAATTCACCCCTCCACTTT
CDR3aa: CASSQGLNYNSPLHF

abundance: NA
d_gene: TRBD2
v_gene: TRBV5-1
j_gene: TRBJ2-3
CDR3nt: TGCGCCAGCAGCGCGGGGACTAGCGGGCGCACAGATACGCAGTATTTT
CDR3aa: CASSAGTSGRTDTQYF

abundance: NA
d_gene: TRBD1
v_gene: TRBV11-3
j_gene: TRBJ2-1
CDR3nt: TGTGCCAGCAGCCCCGGGACAGGGGGTCGGCATGAGCAGTTCTTC
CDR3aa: CASSPGTGGRHEQFF

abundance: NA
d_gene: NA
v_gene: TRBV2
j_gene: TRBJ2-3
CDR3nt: TGTGCCAGCAGTGAAGCGCTTGGGTCGGAGTCTAGCACAGATACGCAGTATTTT
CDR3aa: CASSEALGSESSTDTQYF

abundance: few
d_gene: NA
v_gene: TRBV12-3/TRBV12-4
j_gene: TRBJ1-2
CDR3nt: TGTGCCAGCAGTTTACTGGAGGGGAGCAGCTACACCTTC
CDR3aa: CASSLLEGSSYTF

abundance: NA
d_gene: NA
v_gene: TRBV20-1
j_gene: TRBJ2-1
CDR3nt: TGCAGTGCTAGTTCGCCGGAGACAGGTTTCAATGAGCAGTTCTTC
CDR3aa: CSASSPETGFNEQFF

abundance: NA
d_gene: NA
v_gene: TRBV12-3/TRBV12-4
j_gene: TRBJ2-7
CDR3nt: TGTGCCAGCCAAGACCCGGGAACATACGAGCAGTACTTC
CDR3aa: CASQDPGTYEQYF

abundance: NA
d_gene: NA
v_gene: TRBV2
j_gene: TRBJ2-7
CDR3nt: TGTGCCAGCCTCCGTGGGCAGGGGGGCGAGCAGTACTTC
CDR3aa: CASLRGQGGEQYF

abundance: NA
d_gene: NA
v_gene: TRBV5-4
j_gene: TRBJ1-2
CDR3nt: TGTGCCAGCAGGCGGGGGGGGCGAAACGGTGGCTACACCTTC
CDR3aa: CASRRGGRNGGYTF

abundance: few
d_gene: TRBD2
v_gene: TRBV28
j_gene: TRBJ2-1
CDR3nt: TGTGCCAGCAGTTTAGCCACTAGCGGGAGGGCCAATGAGCAGTTCTTC
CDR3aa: CASSLATSGRANEQFF

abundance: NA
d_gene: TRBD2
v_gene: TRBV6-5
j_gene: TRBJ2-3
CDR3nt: TGTGCCAGCAGTTACTCGGGACTAGCGGGGCGGGATACGCAGTATTTT
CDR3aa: CASSYSGLAGRDTQYF

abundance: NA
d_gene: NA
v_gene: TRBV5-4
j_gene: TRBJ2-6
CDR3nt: TGTGCCAGCAGCGTGGGCTCAGCTAAGGGAGCTGGGGCCAACGTCCTGACTTTC
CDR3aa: CASSVGSAKGAGANVLTF

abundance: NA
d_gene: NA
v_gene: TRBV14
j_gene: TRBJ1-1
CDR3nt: TGTGCCAGCAGCCAAACAGGGTTCCGAGCTTTCTTT
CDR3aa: CASSQTGFRAFF

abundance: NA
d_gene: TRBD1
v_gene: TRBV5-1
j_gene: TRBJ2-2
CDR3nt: TGCGCCAGCAGCGTGACAGGGGGCTCGAACACCGGGGAGCTGTTTTTT
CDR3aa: CASSVTGGSNTGELFF

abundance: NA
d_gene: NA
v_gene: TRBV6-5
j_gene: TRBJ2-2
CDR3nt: TGTGCCAGCAGTTTATCGACAGGGAGGACCGGGGAGCTGTTTTTT
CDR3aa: CASSLSTGRTGELFF